There are many counts of the clone carrying this T cell receptor (beta chain). The antigen is not known. The entry originates in a study of CD8 T cells in ankylosing spondylitis. Study results and caveats: Clones linked to disease, bearing a CD8+ phenotype, were relatively rare in peripheral blood. Reported data indicate significant enrichment of disease-linked clones within matched ankylosing spondylitis synovial fluid. Eight highly homologous variants formed a TCR beta motif that appeared characteristic of ankylosing spondylitis blood.

V shed 5 bases, J shed 7 bases, and the junction held 6 bases outside the gene matches. CDR1 is SEHNR, CDR2 FQNEAQ, per germline (reference sequence). The CDR3 runs 13 residues. Quantitative barcoded 5'-RACE was used to prepare TCR beta libraries. One entry per CDR3 protein, called by TCRdb with MiXCR from the 5' RACE reads. The data contain some 350,000 distinct CDR3 sequences, about 15% of them singletons. V usage is TRBV7-9 and J usage is TRBJ1-2, with TRBD1 matching 8 bases. The source is a male donor with ankylosing spondylitis or in good health (not recorded which). The specimen was blood, either unsorted or a sorted T cell fraction (not recorded which). Written as DNA, the CDR3 is TGTGCCAGCAGCCAAACAGGGGGTGGTGGCTACACCTTC. It yields the protein CASSQTGGGGYTF. The variable domain in full, completed from reference TRBV7-9 and TRBJ1-2, reads DTGVSQNPRHKITKRGQNVTFRCDPISEHNRLYWYRQTLGQGPEFLTYFQNEAQLEKSRLLSDRFSAERPKGSFSTLEIQRTEQGDSAMYLCASSQTGGGGYTFGSGTRLTVV.